The rows below give T cell receptor beta chains drawn from one sample of a study of T cell repertoires in cytomegalovirus infection. Each CDR3 protein is one row after TCRdb ran MiXCR on the reads. The sample holds roughly 230,000 distinct CDR3 sequences, 9% to 15% seen once. The sample was PBMCs. The receptor source for this set is a human donor in good health (CMV status not recorded). Some clones in this sample may be carry-over from other donors' samples. CDR3s include the opening cysteine and the closing phenylalanine or tryptophan. D genes are given only for firm matches. Some rows mark clone size as missing; the rest say once, few, many or name a class of expanded clone.

d_gene: NA
abundance: NA
j_gene: TRBJ2-7
v_gene: TRBV4-2
CDR3nt: TGTGCCAGCAGCCAAGGGGACGCCGACTTGAAGCAGTACTTC
CDR3aa: CASSQGDADLKQYF

d_gene: NA
abundance: once
j_gene: TRBJ2-7
v_gene: TRBV6-1
CDR3nt: TGTGCCAGCAGTCCACCCGGGACAACTCTATGGGAGCAGTACTTC
CDR3aa: CASSPPGTTLWEQYF

d_gene: NA
abundance: few
j_gene: TRBJ2-5
v_gene: TRBV19
CDR3nt: TGTGCCAGTAGTATAGGAGTACGGGGACTCCAAGAGACCCAGTACTTC
CDR3aa: CASSIGVRGLQETQYF

d_gene: TRBD1
abundance: once
j_gene: TRBJ2-1
v_gene: TRBV9
CDR3nt: TGTGCCAGCAGCGGAGGACAGGGGCCGTACAATGAGCAGTTCTTC
CDR3aa: CASSGGQGPYNEQFF

d_gene: NA
abundance: many
j_gene: TRBJ2-7
v_gene: TRBV7-3
CDR3nt: TGTGCCAGCAGCCCTGACAGGTTTTCCTACGAGCAGTACTTC
CDR3aa: CASSPDRFSYEQYF

d_gene: NA
abundance: few
j_gene: TRBJ2-2
v_gene: TRBV23-1
CDR3nt: TGCGCCAGCAGTCACTTCCACCTAACAGGGCCGCTAAGGGACACCGGGGAGCTGTTTTTT
CDR3aa: CASSHFHLTGPLRDTGELFF

d_gene: NA
abundance: many
j_gene: TRBJ2-1
v_gene: TRBV12-3/TRBV12-4
CDR3nt: TGTGCCAGCAGTTTACTGGCCCAGAGGAATGAGCAGTTCTTC
CDR3aa: CASSLLAQRNEQFF

d_gene: TRBD1
abundance: few
j_gene: TRBJ1-3
v_gene: TRBV19
CDR3nt: TGTGCCAGCCATGGACAGGGGATCGGAAACACCATATATTTT
CDR3aa: CASHGQGIGNTIYF

d_gene: NA
abundance: many
j_gene: TRBJ2-7
v_gene: TRBV6-5
CDR3nt: TGTGCCAGCATTCTCACGGGGTGTCTTCCCCTCCTTTGGGGCTTCTACGAGCAGTACTTC
CDR3aa: CASILTGCLPLLWGFYEQYF

d_gene: NA
abundance: NA
j_gene: TRBJ1-2
v_gene: TRBV28
CDR3nt: TGTGCCAGCAGTGCCTCACAGGGCCCGGGCTATGGCTACACCTTC
CDR3aa: CASSASQGPGYGYTF

d_gene: NA
abundance: NA
j_gene: TRBJ2-5
v_gene: TRBV12-5
CDR3nt: TGTGCTAGTGGTTTGAGGAGGGGAGAGACCCAGTACTTC
CDR3aa: CASGLRRGETQYF

d_gene: TRBD2
abundance: few
j_gene: TRBJ2-5
v_gene: TRBV9
CDR3nt: TGTGCCAGCAGCGTAGGTGCTAGCGGGGGAGGGGAGACCCAGTACTTC
CDR3aa: CASSVGASGGGETQYF

d_gene: TRBD1
abundance: NA
j_gene: TRBJ1-6
v_gene: TRBV4-3
CDR3nt: TGCGCCAGCAGCCTAGCCCGGGACAGTTCTAATTCACCCCTCCACTTT
CDR3aa: CASSLARDSSNSPLHF

d_gene: NA
abundance: many
j_gene: TRBJ2-1
v_gene: TRBV12-3/TRBV12-4
CDR3nt: TGTGCCAGCAGTTTTTCTTTCTTC
CDR3aa: CASSFSFF

d_gene: TRBD1
abundance: few
j_gene: TRBJ2-5
v_gene: TRBV3-1
CDR3nt: TGTGCCAGCAGCCAAGCCCGGGACAGGGGTATGGAGACCCAGTACTTC
CDR3aa: CASSQARDRGMETQYF

d_gene: NA
abundance: many
j_gene: TRBJ2-7
v_gene: TRBV4-1
CDR3nt: TGCGCCAGCAGCCAAGATCCGGACGAAGCCTACGAGCAGTACTTC
CDR3aa: CASSQDPDEAYEQYF

d_gene: TRBD2
abundance: many
j_gene: TRBJ2-3
v_gene: TRBV6-2/TRBV6-3
CDR3nt: TGTGCCAGCAGGCACGGGGCACTAGCGGGGGCAGATACGCAGTATTTT
CDR3aa: CASRHGALAGADTQYF

d_gene: NA
abundance: NA
j_gene: TRBJ2-1
v_gene: TRBV3-1
CDR3nt: TGTGCCAGCGGCGAGCGACTACGGCAGTTCTTC
CDR3aa: CASGERLRQFF

d_gene: NA
abundance: many
j_gene: TRBJ2-4
v_gene: TRBV12-3/TRBV12-4
CDR3nt: TGTGCCAGCACCTCATCGGGGGGCCAAAACATTCAGTACTTC
CDR3aa: CASTSSGGQNIQYF

d_gene: NA
abundance: many
j_gene: TRBJ1-1
v_gene: TRBV7-2
CDR3nt: TGTGCCAGCAGCTTAGTGGCAGGGCGGAACACTGAAGCTTTCTTT
CDR3aa: CASSLVAGRNTEAFF

d_gene: TRBD1
abundance: NA
j_gene: TRBJ1-6
v_gene: TRBV7-2
CDR3nt: TGTGCCAACAGCTTCCGGGACAGGGGGGATTCACCCCTCCACTTT
CDR3aa: CANSFRDRGDSPLHF

d_gene: TRBD2
abundance: few
j_gene: TRBJ2-7
v_gene: TRBV29-1
CDR3nt: TGCAGCGTCGATTCGACTAGCGGAGGCTCCTACGAGCAGTACTTC
CDR3aa: CSVDSTSGGSYEQYF

d_gene: TRBD2
abundance: many
j_gene: TRBJ2-3
v_gene: TRBV25-1
CDR3nt: TGTGCCACCGCACTAGCGGGAGAAGATACGCAGTATTTT
CDR3aa: CATALAGEDTQYF

d_gene: NA
abundance: few
j_gene: TRBJ2-3
v_gene: TRBV28
CDR3nt: TGTGCCAGCAGTTTGATCGAGACTCCAGATACGCAGTATTTT
CDR3aa: CASSLIETPDTQYF

d_gene: TRBD2
abundance: NA
j_gene: TRBJ2-2
v_gene: TRBV14
CDR3nt: TGTGCCAGCAGCCAAGATTCGACTAGCGGATTCACCGGGGAGCTGTTTTTT
CDR3aa: CASSQDSTSGFTGELFF

d_gene: TRBD1
abundance: few
j_gene: TRBJ2-3
v_gene: TRBV29-1
CDR3nt: TGCAGCGTTGAGGTGACAGGGTCCGAAACAGATACGCAGTATTTT
CDR3aa: CSVEVTGSETDTQYF

d_gene: TRBD1
abundance: many
j_gene: TRBJ2-5
v_gene: TRBV7-2
CDR3nt: TGTGCCAGCAGTAGATCACAGGGGATCGGAACCCAGTACTTC
CDR3aa: CASSRSQGIGTQYF

d_gene: NA
abundance: many
j_gene: TRBJ2-6
v_gene: TRBV7-2
CDR3nt: TGTGCCAGCAGCCCAAGGACTGGGGCCAACGTCCTGACTTTC
CDR3aa: CASSPRTGANVLTF